This T cell receptor beta chain was profiled in a study of identical twins. A word on this clonotype: Its antigen is as yet unknown.

CDR1 and CDR2 from the germline V gene are SEHNR and FQNEAQ (reference sequence). V was cut by 5 bases and J by 4 bases, with 16 bases left in between. This CDR3 has 15 residues. Each CDR3 protein is one row after TCRdb ran MiXCR on the 5' RACE reads. The sample holds around 340,000 distinct CDR3 sequences, about 12% seen once. The study's findings and limits: Beta out-of-frame sequences displayed a weaker excess of sharing between twins. Cross-sectional statistical analysis, not tracking of the same donors, underpinned the conclusions.

This sample also appeared in a second study, on yellow fever vaccine responses in identical twins.

This TCR came from a woman under 30 in good health. The sample consisted of CD8+ T cells sorted from blood. The rearrangement joins TRBV7-9 to TRBJ2-3, with D perhaps matching TRBD2 (6 bases). The CDR3 region has the DNA TGTGCCAGCAGCCCATTGACTAGGAGGGCAGATACGCAGTATTTT. Amino acids: CASSPLTRRADTQYF.